Listed below are T cell receptor beta chains from one sample, sequenced in a study of blood T cell repertoires in COVID-19. Data came from immunoSEQ multiplex PCR; TCRdb stores just in-frame clones and leaves some out. The sample shows about 100,000 clones, roughly 80% of them seen only once. The sequenced sample was peripheral blood. The receptors shown here come from a man between 60 and 75 years old with active or convalescent COVID-19. Each CDR3 is given with its conserved first and last residue. A D gene is named only where the DNA matches it firmly. Clone size is not always given. Where it is, it says once, few, many or a class for expanded clones.

V	D	size	J	DNA	CDR3
TRBV28	TRBD1	.	TRBJ2-6	TGTGCCAGCAGTGGGGAACTAGGACAGGGAACCTCTGGGGCCAACGTCCTGACTTTC	CASSGELGQGTSGANVLTF
TRBV12-3/TRBV12-4	.	.	TRBJ1-2	TGTGCCAGCAGTTTAGCGCCAGGTGGCGGCTACACCTTC	CASSLAPGGGYTF
TRBV24-1	.	.	TRBJ1-2	TGTGCCACCAAACCCGCCGGAGCTAACTATGGCTACACCTTC	CATKPAGANYGYTF
TRBV6-6	TRBD1	.	TRBJ2-7	TGTGCCAGCACCCGGACAGGGACCTACGAGCAGTACTTC	CASTRTGTYEQYF
TRBV4-2	.	.	TRBJ1-1	TGTGCCACCACAAACCCGCAGGCGAACACTGAAGCTTTCTTT	CATTNPQANTEAFF
TRBV18	TRBD1	.	TRBJ1-4	TGTGCCAGCTCACGGGACAGGGGAAATGAAAAACTGTTTTTT	CASSRDRGNEKLFF
TRBV29-1	TRBD1	few	TRBJ1-3	TGCAGCGTCGGACAGGGGTTGAACACCATATATTTT	CSVGQGLNTIYF
TRBV28	TRBD2	once	TRBJ2-3	TGTGCCAGCAGTATACCCGGGACTAACACAGATACGCAGTATTTT	CASSIPGTNTDTQYF
TRBV5-1	TRBD2	.	TRBJ2-2	TGCGCCAGCAGATCCCAGCGGGAGCTTACCGGGGAGCTGTTTTTT	CASRSQRELTGELFF
TRBV5-1	TRBD1	.	TRBJ1-3	TGCGCCAGCCGGGACAGCTACTCTGGAAACACCATATATTTT	CASRDSYSGNTIYF
TRBV4-3	.	.	TRBJ1-1	TGCGCCAGCAGCCAAGTGGGAGGGAACACTGAAGCTTTCTTT	CASSQVGGNTEAFF
TRBV28	.	once	TRBJ2-1	TGTGCCAGCAGTTCCACTTGGGCTACCTACAATGAGCAGTTCTTC	CASSSTWATYNEQFF
TRBV28	.	.	TRBJ2-5	TGTGCCAGCAGTATCTCTCAGGGACAAGAGACCCAGTACTTC	CASSISQGQETQYF
TRBV27	.	.	TRBJ1-4	TGTGCCAGCAGTGAGATGGTACAGACAGGAAAACTGTTTTTT	CASSEMVQTGKLFF
TRBV10-3	TRBD1	once	TRBJ1-1	TGTGCCATCAGTGAAAGACAGGGGGCTGAGGGCACTGAAGCTTTCTTT	CAISERQGAEGTEAFF
TRBV6-2/TRBV6-3	TRBD1	.	TRBJ2-1	TGTGCCAGCAGTCCCCGGGACAGAAACAATGAGCAGTTCTTC	CASSPRDRNNEQFF
TRBV27	.	few	TRBJ1-6	TGTGCCAGCAGTTCAAGCGGTTCACCCCTCCACTTT	CASSSSGSPLHF
TRBV5-1	.	.	TRBJ2-4	TGCGCCAGCAGCCCTTCGGTGGGGACCGGGACTGGTAACATTCAGTACTTC	CASSPSVGTGTGNIQYF
TRBV28	TRBD2	.	TRBJ2-7	TGTGCCAGCAGTTTGGGAAGCGGGAGGAGGACCTACGAGCAGTACTTC	CASSLGSGRRTYEQYF
TRBV2	TRBD2	once	TRBJ2-7	TGTGCCAGCAGTGACGGGGTGATAGCGGGGACCTACGAGCAGTACTTC	CASSDGVIAGTYEQYF
TRBV5-6	.	.	TRBJ2-5	TGTGCCAGCAGCATCACGGGGGACAGCCAGGAGACCCAGTACTTC	CASSITGDSQETQYF
TRBV6-1	TRBD1	.	TRBJ1-3	TGTGCCAGCAGTGAATCCGGGACAGGATCTGGAAACACCATATATTTT	CASSESGTGSGNTIYF
TRBV5-4	TRBD2	.	TRBJ2-3	TGTGCCAGCAGCTTGGGCGGTAGCGGGAGAATCACAGATACGCAGTATTTT	CASSLGGSGRITDTQYF
TRBV5-5	TRBD2	.	TRBJ2-5	TGTGCCAGCAGCTTGGGTGGGAGGGTAGAGACCCAGTACTTC	CASSLGGRVETQYF
TRBV11-2	TRBD1	.	TRBJ2-2	TGTGCCAGCAGCCCTTCCCCGGACAGGGCGAACACCGGGGAGCTGTTTTTT	CASSPSPDRANTGELFF
TRBV4-2	TRBD2	once	TRBJ2-1	TGTGCCAGCAGCCCCTTAGCGGGGGGGGGTGACAATGAGCAGTTCTTC	CASSPLAGGGDNEQFF
TRBV18	TRBD1	.	TRBJ1-1	TGTGCCAGCTCACCGACAGGGAGAACTGAAGCTTTCTTT	CASSPTGRTEAFF
TRBV7-9	TRBD2	.	TRBJ2-3	TGTGCCAGCAGCTTCCTCCTAGCGGTCACAGATACGCAGTATTTT	CASSFLLAVTDTQYF
TRBV7-2	.	.	TRBJ2-5	TGTGCCAGCAGCCCTAGGGGATGGGAAGGCCAAGAGACCCAGTACTTC	CASSPRGWEGQETQYF
TRBV7-2	TRBD2	.	TRBJ2-5	TGTGCCAGCAGCCTGACTAGCGGGAGGATGTTAAACCAAGAGACCCAGTACTTC	CASSLTSGRMLNQETQYF
TRBV7-8	.	few	TRBJ1-1	TGTGCCAGCAGCTCGCGGGTCGGCGGGGGTCCTGAAGCTTTCTTT	CASSSRVGGGPEAFF
TRBV24-1	.	.	TRBJ2-1	TGTGCCACCAGTGATGGGCTAAGACCCTACAATGAGCAGTTCTTC	CATSDGLRPYNEQFF
TRBV6-2/TRBV6-3	TRBD1	.	TRBJ1-2	TGTGCCAGCAGTTGGGCGGGACAGGGCTCTGGCTACACCTTC	CASSWAGQGSGYTF
TRBV21-1	.	.	TRBJ1-2	TGTGCCAGCAGCAAAAGGGGGAACAGGGGCGTCTATGGCTACACCTTC	CASSKRGNRGVYGYTF
TRBV27	.	.	TRBJ1-2	TGTGCCGGCTTGCAGGAGGACTATGGCTACACCTTC	CAGLQEDYGYTF
TRBV5-1	.	.	TRBJ2-1	TGCGCCAGCAGCTCGGGACTTCCAAACAATGAGCAGTTCTTC	CASSSGLPNNEQFF
TRBV4-1	.	.	TRBJ2-3	TGCGCCAGCAGCCAAGGCTCCGGGTTCACAGATACGCAGTATTTT	CASSQGSGFTDTQYF
TRBV19	TRBD2	.	TRBJ2-5	TGTGCCACCGGAGCGGGAGAAGAGACCCAGTACTTC	CATGAGEETQYF
TRBV28	TRBD1	once	TRBJ2-7	TGTGCCAGCAGTCCCCGGGGGACAGGGTCGGGCGAGCAGTACTTC	CASSPRGTGSGEQYF